These 10 T cell receptor beta chains share one sample of origin, sequenced in a study of blood T cell repertoires in COVID-19. Measured with immunoSEQ multiplex PCR; TCRdb has only the in-frame clones, and not every one. The sample includes roughly 13,000 clones, 80% to 90% seen only once; the top ten take under 3%. Specimen: peripheral blood. These receptors originate from a human donor in a cohort sampled during active COVID-19.

V gene TRBV7-8 combines with J gene TRBJ1-3; unclear D gene. Germline CDR1 and CDR2: SGHVS and FQNEAQ. The CDR3 extends over 19 amino acids. V dropped 1 base and J dropped 1 base, with 20 bases sitting between them. This chain's CDR3 is CASSLEGRGRISSGNTIYF. CDR3 coding DNA: TGTGCCAGCAGCTTAGAGGGTAGAGGGAGAATCAGTTCTGGAAACACCATATATTTT.

This rearrangement joins TRBV7-6 to TRBJ1-1; D unclear. Germline CDR1 and CDR2: SGHVS and FNYEAQ. The CDR3 spans 13 residues. V was pared by 5 bases and J by 4 bases, with 11 bases between. In DNA, the CDR3 is TGTGCCAGCAGCCTAAAATCGTCCACTGAAGCTTTCTTT. Translated: CASSLKSSTEAFF.

The rearrangement links TRBV16 to TRBJ2-1; D is unresolved. V was pared by 2 bases and J by 5 bases, with 10 bases between. The CDR3 length is 14 residues. Germline V gene sequence: CDR1 KGHSY, CDR2 FQNENV. CDR3 residues: CASSQGVSNNEQFF. CDR3 DNA: TGTGCCAGCAGCCAAGGAGTCAGTAACAATGAGCAGTTCTTC.

The gene calls are TRBV30 and TRBJ1-2, with 8 bases lining up with TRBD1. Losses at the gene ends were 2 bases for V and 8 bases for J; bases not matched to a gene: 7. The CDR3 loop spans 13 amino acids. CDR1 GTSNPN and CDR2 SVGIG come from the germline V gene (reference sequence). CDR3 coding DNA: TGTGCCTGGAGTTTCCAGGGGGCTCAGGGCTACACCTTC. It specifies CAWSFQGAQGYTF.

The chain recombines TRBV3-1 (or the pseudogene TRBV3-2) with TRBJ1-3; no clear D gene. The CDR3 runs to 15 residues. V was trimmed by 1 base and J by 2 bases, leaving 9 bases between them. From germline, CDR1 is LGHDT and CDR2 YNNKEL (reference sequence). The CDR3: CASSQGAAPGNTIYF. DNA for the CDR3: TGTGCCAGCAGCCAAGGAGCCGCCCCTGGAAACACCATATATTTT.

This clone was found once. The rearrangement uses TRBV4-1 and TRBJ2-2; 8 bases match TRBD1. Germline-derived CDR1 and CDR2 are MGHRA and YSYEKL. V trimming: 4 bases; J trimming: 4 bases; junction bases outside the gene matches: 5. The CDR3 is made up of 15 amino acids. This CDR3 is CASSPGQGGTGELFF. CDR3 nucleotide sequence: TGCGCCAGCAGCCCCGGACAGGGTGGCACCGGGGAGCTGTTTTTT.

J is TRBJ1-3 and V is TRBV18; 9 bases are a match to TRBD1. Germline-derived CDR1 and CDR2 are KGHSH and LQKENI. The trim removed 2 bases at V and 4 bases at J, leaving 3 bases unmatched. The CDR3 consists of 15 residues. The CDR3 DNA follows: TGTGCCAGCTCACCAAGGGACAGGGTCGGAAACACCATATATTTT. This gives the protein CASSPRDRVGNTIYF.

This chain uses TRBV19 with TRBJ1-2; D unclear. V lost 6 bases and J lost 2, with 7 bases in between. Germline CDR1 LNHDA, CDR2 SQIVND (reference sequence). The CDR3 loop spans 12 amino acids. CDR3 region: CASRGLNYGYTF. CDR3 DNA: TGTGCCAGTAGGGGCCTGAACTATGGCTACACCTTC.

V is TRBV2 and J is TRBJ2-1; D not certain. The CDR3 is 14 residues long. V lost 5 bases and J lost 2, with 10 bases in between. The germline CDR1 and CDR2 sequences are SNHLY and FYNNEI. The CDR3 sequence is CASSIGPAYNEQFF. In nucleotides, the CDR3 is TGTGCCAGCAGTATCGGTCCCGCCTACAATGAGCAGTTCTTC.

The chain joins TRBV25-1 to TRBJ1-2, with unresolved D. In germline, CDR1 is MGHDK, CDR2 SYGVNS. The V end lost 1 base, the J end lost 8 bases, and 5 bases lay between the germline ends. The CDR3 covers 11 residues. Written as DNA, the CDR3 is TGTGCCAGCAGTGAATTAATGGGCTACACCTTC. Protein: CASSELMGYTF.